The T cell receptor (beta chain) under discussion was sequenced for a study of shared clonotypes between healthy human individuals. Regarding this clone: Its antigen remains unknown.

In germline, CDR1 is MNHNS, CDR2 SASEGT. V lost 3 bases to trimming and J lost 3 bases, with 17 bases between them. This CDR3 spans 17 amino acids. General study points: Non-shared clonotypes had lower generation probabilities than clonotypes shared by all four sorted-subset donors. Clonotype sharing among donors was thought likely to change with sequencing depth.

Deep-level settings were used for running the assay. In the original analysis: Filtering differed, since immunoSEQ gave only junction sequences and no quality scores. Libraries were prepared by immunoSEQ multiplex PCR; TCRdb keeps only in-frame clonotypes and omits some of them. The V and J calls and clone size are taken from that table; D and trimming were inferred from the DNA. The sample lists about 1 million clones; about 75% were seen once. The sequence came from a man between 18 and 29 years old in good health. The chain combines TRBV6-1 with TRBJ1-4; D perhaps matches TRBD1 (6 bases). Sequenced input: memory CD4+ T cells sorted from blood. Sample subset: CD45RA-negative fraction. DNA of the CDR3: TGTGCCAGCAGTGAGGGTCGGGGGCTGGCGGCTAATGAAAAACTGTTTTTT. This translates into CASSEGRGLAANEKLFF.